The T cell receptor beta chain under discussion was sequenced for a study of shared clonotypes between healthy human individuals. Regarding the study as a whole: A generally larger estimated richness was seen in naive subsets than in memory subsets. It was anticipated that sequencing depth would influence how many clonotypes donors shared.

A note on this clone: What it recognizes is unknown.

Per germline, CDR1 LGHNA and CDR2 YSLEER. The CDR3 is 16 amino acids. V was pared by 3 bases and J by 2 bases, with 9 bases of the junction left unmatched. Libraries were prepared by immunoSEQ multiplex PCR; TCRdb keeps only in-frame clonotypes and omits some of them. The sample includes some 2.1 million clones, about 94% seen only once; the top ten take 0.85% to 1.3%. Naivety among CD8 cells was defined by CD45RO negativity and positive CCR7 selection, thereby excluding terminally differentiated effector memory CD45RA+ cells. Sequencing was carried out using naive CD8+ T cells sorted from blood. The chain employs TRBV4-3 and TRBJ1-1; 7 bases map to TRBD1. This receptor was obtained from a young man in good health. This chain's CDR3 is CASSHAKDRPNTEAFF. As DNA, the CDR3 is TGCGCCAGCAGCCACGCAAAGGACAGGCCCAACACTGAAGCTTTCTTT.